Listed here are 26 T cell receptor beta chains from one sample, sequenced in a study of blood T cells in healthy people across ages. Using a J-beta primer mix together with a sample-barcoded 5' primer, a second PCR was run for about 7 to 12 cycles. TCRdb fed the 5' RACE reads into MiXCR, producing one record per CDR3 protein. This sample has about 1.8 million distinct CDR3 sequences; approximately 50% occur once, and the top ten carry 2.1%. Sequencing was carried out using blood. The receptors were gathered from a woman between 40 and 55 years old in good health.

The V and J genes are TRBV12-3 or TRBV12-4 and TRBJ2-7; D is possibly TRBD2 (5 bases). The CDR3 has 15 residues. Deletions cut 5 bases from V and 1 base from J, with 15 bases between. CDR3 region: CASSPFGGRSYEQYF. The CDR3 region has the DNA TGTGCCAGCAGTCCTTTCGGCGGGCGGTCCTACGAGCAGTACTTC.

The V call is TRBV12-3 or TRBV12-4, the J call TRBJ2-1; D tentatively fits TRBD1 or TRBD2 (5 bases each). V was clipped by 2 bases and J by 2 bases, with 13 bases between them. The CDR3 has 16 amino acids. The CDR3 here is CASSLLGVRAYNEQFF. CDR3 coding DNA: TGTGCCAGCAGTTTATTGGGGGTAAGGGCCTACAATGAGCAGTTCTTC.

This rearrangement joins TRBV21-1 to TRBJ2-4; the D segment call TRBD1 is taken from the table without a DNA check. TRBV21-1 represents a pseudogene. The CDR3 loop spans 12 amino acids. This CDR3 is CARGGPAIIQYF. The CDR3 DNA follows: TGTGCCAGGGGGGGGCCGGCTATCATTCAGTACTTC.

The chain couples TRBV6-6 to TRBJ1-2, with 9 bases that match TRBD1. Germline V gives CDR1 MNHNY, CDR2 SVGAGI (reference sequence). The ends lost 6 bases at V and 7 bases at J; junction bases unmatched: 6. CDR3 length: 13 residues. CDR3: CASSRDRVAGYTF. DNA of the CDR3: TGTGCCAGCAGCCGGGACAGGGTGGCTGGCTACACCTTC.

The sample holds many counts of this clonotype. The CDR3 DNA is TGTGCCAGTGCCAGGGGGCGGCAAGAGACCCAGTACTTC. It codes for CASARGRQETQYF. This rearrangement joins TRBV7-6 to TRBJ2-5; 8 bases are shared with TRBD1. V shed 9 bases and J 2 bases; nucleotides not matched to a gene: 5. Germline CDR1 is SGHVS and CDR2 is FNYEAQ. The CDR3 extends over 13 amino acids. The variable domain in full, completed from reference TRBV7-6 and TRBJ2-5, reads GAGVSQSPRYKVTKRGQDVALRCDPISGHVSLYWYRQALGQGPEFLTYFNYEAQQDKSGLPNDRFSAERPEGSISTLTIQRTEQRDSAMYRCASARGRQETQYFGPGTRLLVL.

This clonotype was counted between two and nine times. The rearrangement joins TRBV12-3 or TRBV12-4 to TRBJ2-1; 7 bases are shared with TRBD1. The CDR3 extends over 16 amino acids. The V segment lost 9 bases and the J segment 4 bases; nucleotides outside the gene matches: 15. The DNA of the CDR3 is TGTGCCAGTAGAAAGGGGGCTCAATCCATTTACAATGAGCAGTTCTTC. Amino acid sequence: CASRKGAQSIYNEQFF.

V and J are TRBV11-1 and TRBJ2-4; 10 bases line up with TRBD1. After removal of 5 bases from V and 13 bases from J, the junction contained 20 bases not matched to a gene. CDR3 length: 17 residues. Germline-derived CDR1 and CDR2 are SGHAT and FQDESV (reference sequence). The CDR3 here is CASSVLTGGFSTGEQYF. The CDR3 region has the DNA TGTGCCAGCAGCGTGCTGACAGGGGGCTTTTCGACGGGTGAGCAGTACTTC. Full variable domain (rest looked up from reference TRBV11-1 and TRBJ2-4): EAEVAQSPRYKITEKSQAVAFWCDPISGHATLYWYRQILGQGPELLVQFQDESVVDDSQLPKDRFSAERLKGVDSTLKIQPAELGDSAMYLCASSVLTGGFSTGEQYFGAGTRLSVL.

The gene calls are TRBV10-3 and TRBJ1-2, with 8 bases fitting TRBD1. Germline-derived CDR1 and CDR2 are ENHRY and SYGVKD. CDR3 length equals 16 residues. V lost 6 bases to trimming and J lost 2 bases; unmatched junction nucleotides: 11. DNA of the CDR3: TGTGCCATCAGACGGGACAGGTCCTCATCCAACTATGGCTACACCTTC. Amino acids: CAIRRDRSSSNYGYTF.

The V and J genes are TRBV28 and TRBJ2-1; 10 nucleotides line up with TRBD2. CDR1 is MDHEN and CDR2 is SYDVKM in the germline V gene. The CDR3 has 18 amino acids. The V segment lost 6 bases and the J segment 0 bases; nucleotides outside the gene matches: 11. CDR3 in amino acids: CASSTPLAGASSYNEQFF. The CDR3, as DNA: TGTGCCAGCAGCACCCCTCTAGCGGGGGCCAGCTCCTACAATGAGCAGTTCTTC.

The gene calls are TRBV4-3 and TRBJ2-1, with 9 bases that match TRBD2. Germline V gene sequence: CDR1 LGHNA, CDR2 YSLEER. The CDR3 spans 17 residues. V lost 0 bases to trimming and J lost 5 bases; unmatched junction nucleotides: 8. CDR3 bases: TGCGCCAGCAGCCAAGACTATGGGGGACTAGCTGACAATGAGCAGTTCTTC. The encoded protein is CASSQDYGGLADNEQFF.

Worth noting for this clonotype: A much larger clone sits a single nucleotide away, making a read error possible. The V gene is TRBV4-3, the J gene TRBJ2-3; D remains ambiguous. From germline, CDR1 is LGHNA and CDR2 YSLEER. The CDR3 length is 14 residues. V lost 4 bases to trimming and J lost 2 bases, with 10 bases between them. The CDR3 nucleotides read TGCGCCAGCAGCCTATCCGGGCACACAGATACGCAGTATTTT. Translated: CASSLSGHTDTQYF.

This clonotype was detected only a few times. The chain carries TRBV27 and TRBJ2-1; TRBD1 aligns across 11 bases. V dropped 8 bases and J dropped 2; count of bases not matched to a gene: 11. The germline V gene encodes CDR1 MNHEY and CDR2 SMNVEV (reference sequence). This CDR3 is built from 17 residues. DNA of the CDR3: TGTGCCAGCCGCGCTATACCGGGACAGGGGGCCTACAATGAGCAGTTCTTC. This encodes CASRAIPGQGAYNEQFF.

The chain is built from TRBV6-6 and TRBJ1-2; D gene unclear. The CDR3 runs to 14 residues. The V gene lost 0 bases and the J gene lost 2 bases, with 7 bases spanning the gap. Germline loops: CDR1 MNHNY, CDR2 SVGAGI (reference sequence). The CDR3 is CASSYSASNYGYTF. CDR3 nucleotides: TGTGCCAGCAGTTACTCAGCCAGCAACTATGGCTACACCTTC.

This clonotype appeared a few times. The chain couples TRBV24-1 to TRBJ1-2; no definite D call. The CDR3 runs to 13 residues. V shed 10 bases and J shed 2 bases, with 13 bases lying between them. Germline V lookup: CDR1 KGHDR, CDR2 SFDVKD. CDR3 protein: CATKPDGNYGYTF. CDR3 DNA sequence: TGTGCCACAAAACCGGACGGAAACTATGGCTACACCTTC.

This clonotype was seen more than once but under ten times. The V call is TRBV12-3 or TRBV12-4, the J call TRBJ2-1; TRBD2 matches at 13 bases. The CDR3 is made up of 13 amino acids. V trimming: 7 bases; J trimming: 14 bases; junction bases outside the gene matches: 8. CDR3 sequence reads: CASTHLGTSGEFF. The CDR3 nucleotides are TGTGCCAGCACTCACCTCGGGACTAGCGGGGAGTTCTTC.

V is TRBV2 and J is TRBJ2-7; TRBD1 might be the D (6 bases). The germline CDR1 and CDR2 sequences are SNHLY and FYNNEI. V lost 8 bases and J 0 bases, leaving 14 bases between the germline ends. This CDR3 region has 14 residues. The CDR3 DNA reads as TGTGCCAGCGGTAGCAGGGGAACCTCCTACGAGCAGTACTTC. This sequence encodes CASGSRGTSYEQYF.

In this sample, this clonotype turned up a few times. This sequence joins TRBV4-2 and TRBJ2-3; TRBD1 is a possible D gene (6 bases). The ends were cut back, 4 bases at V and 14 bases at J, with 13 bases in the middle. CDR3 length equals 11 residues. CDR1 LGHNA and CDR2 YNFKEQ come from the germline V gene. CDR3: CASSPSGTLYF. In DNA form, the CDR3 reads TGTGCCAGCAGCCCATCCGGGACACTGTATTTT.

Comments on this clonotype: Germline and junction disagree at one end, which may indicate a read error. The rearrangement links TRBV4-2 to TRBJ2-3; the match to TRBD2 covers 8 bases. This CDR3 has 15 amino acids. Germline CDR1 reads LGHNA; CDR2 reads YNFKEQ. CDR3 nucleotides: TGTGCCAGCAGCCAAGAGAACGGGGGGGCAGATACGCGGTATTTT. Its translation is CASSQENGGADTRYF.

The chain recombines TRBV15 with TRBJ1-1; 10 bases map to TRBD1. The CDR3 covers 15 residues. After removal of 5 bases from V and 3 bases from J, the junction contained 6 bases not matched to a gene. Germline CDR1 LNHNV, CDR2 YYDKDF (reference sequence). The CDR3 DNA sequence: TGTGCCACCAGCCGAAGGACAGGGGGGTACACTGAAGCTTTCTTT. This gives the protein CATSRRTGGYTEAFF.

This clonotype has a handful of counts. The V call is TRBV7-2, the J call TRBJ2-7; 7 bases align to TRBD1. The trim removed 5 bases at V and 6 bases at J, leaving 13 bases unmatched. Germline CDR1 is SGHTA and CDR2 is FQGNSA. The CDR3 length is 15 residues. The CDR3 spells CASSRYPGGVLEQYF. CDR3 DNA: TGTGCCAGCAGCCGGTACCCAGGGGGTGTTCTCGAGCAGTACTTC.

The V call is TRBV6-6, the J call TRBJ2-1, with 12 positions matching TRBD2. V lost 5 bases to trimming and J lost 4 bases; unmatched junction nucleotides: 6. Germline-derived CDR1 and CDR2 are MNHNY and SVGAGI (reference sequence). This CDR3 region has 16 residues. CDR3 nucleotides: TGTGCCAGCAGTAGACTAGCGGGGGACTCGTACAATGAGCAGTTCTTC. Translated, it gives CASSRLAGDSYNEQFF.

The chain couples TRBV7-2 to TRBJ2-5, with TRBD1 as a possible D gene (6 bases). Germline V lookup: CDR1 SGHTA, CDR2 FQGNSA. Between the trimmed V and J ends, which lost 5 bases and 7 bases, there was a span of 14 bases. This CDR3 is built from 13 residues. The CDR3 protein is CASSARQAGTQYF. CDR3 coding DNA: TGTGCCAGCAGCGCCCGACAGGCCGGGACCCAGTACTTC.

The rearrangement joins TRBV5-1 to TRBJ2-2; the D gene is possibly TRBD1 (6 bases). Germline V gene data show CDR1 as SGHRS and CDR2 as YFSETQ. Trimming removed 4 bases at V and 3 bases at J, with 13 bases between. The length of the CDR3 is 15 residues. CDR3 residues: CASSTGTLDTGELFF. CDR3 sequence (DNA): TGCGCCAGCAGCACCGGGACACTAGACACCGGGGAGCTGTTTTTT.

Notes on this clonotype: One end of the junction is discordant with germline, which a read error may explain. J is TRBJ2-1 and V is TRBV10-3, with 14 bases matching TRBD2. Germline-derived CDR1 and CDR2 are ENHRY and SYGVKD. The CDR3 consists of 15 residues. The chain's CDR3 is CAIKTSGGAYNEQLF. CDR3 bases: TGTGCCATCAAGACTAGCGGGGGGGCCTACAATGAGCAGTTATTC.

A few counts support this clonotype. In DNA form, the CDR3 reads TGTGCCAGCAGCCATACTAGCGGGGGGGCTGGTGAGCAGTTCTTC. It specifies CASSHTSGGAGEQFF. The V and J genes are TRBV11-3 and TRBJ2-1; 13 nucleotides align to TRBD2. Germline values: CDR1 SGHNT, CDR2 YENEEA. J lost 9 bases, V lost 5 bases, and 7 bases had no gene match. The CDR3 sequence is 15 residues long.

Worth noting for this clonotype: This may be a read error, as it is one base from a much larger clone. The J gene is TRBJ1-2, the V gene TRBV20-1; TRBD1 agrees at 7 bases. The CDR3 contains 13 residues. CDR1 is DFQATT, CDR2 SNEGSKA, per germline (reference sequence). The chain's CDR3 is CSARTGANYGDTF. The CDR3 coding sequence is TGCAGTGCTAGAACAGGGGCTAACTATGGCGACACCTTC.